A selection of T cell receptor beta chains follows, all from one sample in a study of T cells in Graves' hyperthyroidism and ophthalmopathy. Using its own MiXCR run on the multiplex PCR reads, TCRdb lists one record per CDR3 protein. The sample contains about 740,000 distinct CDR3 sequences, around 13% of which appear only once. Sequenced sample: blood. The receptors here all came from a young woman with Graves' hyperthyroidism. CDR3s include the opening cysteine and the closing phenylalanine or tryptophan. Fields, in order: clone size, D gene, J gene, V gene, CDR3 DNA, CDR3 protein. A D gene is named only where the DNA matches it firmly. Rows give clone size only sometimes, using once, few, many, or a class for an expanded clone.

few	TRBD2	TRBJ2-5	TRBV20-1	TGCAGTGCTAAGGGAACGTCTAGCGGGACGGCCCTAAGCCAGTACTTC	CSAKGTSSGTALSQYF
NA	TRBD1	TRBJ1-2	TRBV2	TGTGCCGGGGGACAGGGTTTAAGCTACACCTTC	CAGGQGLSYTF
few	NA	TRBJ2-7	TRBV4-1	TGCGCCAGCAGTGACGGTTTCCCCTACGAGCAGTACTTC	CASSDGFPYEQYF
many	TRBD2	TRBJ2-1	TRBV12-5	TGTGCTAGTGGTTTGGGCCCGGGGGGTGCGGGAGGGCCCAATGAGCAGTTCTTC	CASGLGPGGAGGPNEQFF
many	NA	TRBJ1-2	TRBV6-2/TRBV6-3	TGTGCCAGCAGTTATGAGGGGGATGGCTATGGCTACACCTTC	CASSYEGDGYGYTF
many	TRBD2	TRBJ2-1	TRBV2	TGTGCCAGCAGTGAAGCTTGGAGCGGGAGTAAATCCTACAATGAGCAGTTCTTC	CASSEAWSGSKSYNEQFF
NA	NA	TRBJ2-3	TRBV6-5	TGTGCCAGCAGTTATCGCCCCCTGGCAGATACGCAGTATTTT	CASSYRPLADTQYF
many	NA	TRBJ2-1	TRBV11-2	TGTGCCAGCAGCTCTGGCTACAATGAGCAGTTCTTC	CASSSGYNEQFF
NA	NA	TRBJ2-3	TRBV5-1	TGCGCCAGCAGCTTGTACGGCGGGAACACAGATACGCAGTATTTT	CASSLYGGNTDTQYF
few	NA	TRBJ2-1	TRBV18	TGTGCCAGCTCACCACCCGGGTGGCAGGGGTCGAACAATGAGCAGTTCTTC	CASSPPGWQGSNNEQFF
many	TRBD1	TRBJ1-1	TRBV10-3	TGTGCCATCACTGGACAGGTGGGCACTGAAGCTTTCTTT	CAITGQVGTEAFF
NA	NA	TRBJ2-5	TRBV2	TGTGCCAGCAGTGGAGGGACTCCGGTATTGGCCCAGTACTTC	CASSGGTPVLAQYF
few	NA	TRBJ1-5	TRBV19	TGTGCCAGTAGTAAGGGGGACGGTCGCAATCAGCCCCAGCATTTT	CASSKGDGRNQPQHF
NA	TRBD2	TRBJ2-3	TRBV28	TGTGCCATCCAAACGGGACTAGCGGGGTTCTTGGCAGATACGCAGTATTTT	CAIQTGLAGFLADTQYF
few	TRBD2	TRBJ2-1	TRBV19	TGTGCCAGTAGTGGGCGGCCTAGCGGGAGCAATGAGCAGTTCTTC	CASSGRPSGSNEQFF
NA	NA	TRBJ1-6	TRBV12-3/TRBV12-4	TGTGCCAGCAGTTACAGAATTTCACCCCTCCACTTT	CASSYRISPLHF
many	TRBD2	TRBJ2-7	TRBV20-1	TGCAGTGCTCCCCAAGGGGAGGGCCTTTACGAGCAGTACTTC	CSAPQGEGLYEQYF
NA	TRBD1	TRBJ2-2	TRBV5-1	TGCGCCAGCAGCAGGACAGGGGGGGTCCGGGAGCTGTTTTTT	CASSRTGGVRELFF
NA	NA	TRBJ2-5	TRBV29-1	TGCAGCGTGGGGGGTAGAGGCGAGACCCAGTACTTC	CSVGGRGETQYF
many	NA	TRBJ1-5	TRBV5-5	TGTGCCAGCAGCCCAAACCTTGGGATGGGGGGGAGAACGCAGCCCCAGCATTTT	CASSPNLGMGGRTQPQHF
few	TRBD1	TRBJ1-1	TRBV10-3	TGTGCCATCAGCAACAGGGGGCTAGGCACTGAAGCTTTCTTT	CAISNRGLGTEAFF
few	TRBD2	TRBJ2-2	TRBV9	TGTGCCAGCAGCACACCGGGACTAGCGGGAGAGGGCCCACCCGGGGAGCTGTTTTTT	CASSTPGLAGEGPPGELFF
NA	NA	TRBJ1-6	TRBV30	TGTGCCTGGAGCTACCAGGGTGTCGGTTCGCCCCTCCACTTT	CAWSYQGVGSPLHF
few	TRBD1	TRBJ1-3	TRBV30	TGTGCCTGGAGCAAGGACAGGGTCGCTGGAAGCACCATATATTTT	CAWSKDRVAGSTIYF
NA	TRBD2	TRBJ2-7	TRBV27	TGTGCCAGCAGTTTAGAGGGCGGAGGACTAGCGGGGGCTCGGGAGCAGTACTTC	CASSLEGGGLAGAREQYF
NA	NA	TRBJ1-5	TRBV28	TGTGCCAGCAGTTTAGGGCTCCGCCTTAATAATCAGCCCCAGCATTTT	CASSLGLRLNNQPQHF
many	NA	TRBJ1-2	TRBV11-2	TGTGCCAGCAGCCCATCCGGGGGACTCGGAGGCTACACCTTC	CASSPSGGLGGYTF
many	NA	TRBJ1-4	TRBV18	TGTGCCAGCTCACCGCTCACGGACGGCAATGAAAAACTGTTTTTT	CASSPLTDGNEKLFF
many	NA	TRBJ2-7	TRBV28	TGTGCCAGCATCGGCGCCCAGAGCCCCTACGAGCAGTACTTC	CASIGAQSPYEQYF
once	TRBD2	TRBJ2-3	TRBV4-2	TGTGCCAGCAGCCAAACCGAGCGGGAGGGCACAGATACGCAGTATTTT	CASSQTEREGTDTQYF
NA	TRBD1	TRBJ1-5	TRBV7-9	TGTGCCAGCAGCGGCGTAGGGGGCGATCAGCCCCAGCATTTT	CASSGVGGDQPQHF
many	NA	TRBJ2-1	TRBV7-3	TGTGCCAGCAGCCACATTGGGGCGACATCAGCCTTGGTAGTGGGCGGTGAGCAGTTCTTC	CASSHIGATSALVVGGEQFF
many	NA	TRBJ1-1	TRBV27	TGTGCCAGCACTCCTGGGGGCATGAACACTGAAGCTTTCTTT	CASTPGGMNTEAFF
many	TRBD1	TRBJ1-2	TRBV5-8	TGTGCCAGCAGCTTGGGATCAGGGGGCGATGGCTACACCTTC	CASSLGSGGDGYTF
many	NA	TRBJ1-4	TRBV11-2	TGTGCCAGCAGCTTGAGTACAGGAACTAATGAAAAACTGTTTTTT	CASSLSTGTNEKLFF
NA	NA	TRBJ2-3	TRBV6-1	TGTGCCAGCAGCCAATACGGGACACGGGCACAAGATACGCAGTATTTT	CASSQYGTRAQDTQYF
many	TRBD1	TRBJ2-7	TRBV11-3	TGTGCCAGCAGCATGGGGACAGGGAACTCCTACGAGCAGTACTTC	CASSMGTGNSYEQYF
NA	TRBD2	TRBJ2-7	TRBV6-1	TGTGCCAGCAGTTTAGCGGGAGGGAGGAGCGAGCAGTACTTC	CASSLAGGRSEQYF
NA	TRBD1	TRBJ2-1	TRBV19	TGTGCCAGTAGTTTGACAGGGGGCTATTACAATGAGCAGTTCTTC	CASSLTGGYYNEQFF
many	NA	TRBJ2-3	TRBV18	TGTGCCAGCAGCCCTGGCCCCAACACAGATACGCAGTATTTT	CASSPGPNTDTQYF
NA	NA	TRBJ2-7	TRBV13	TGTGCCAGCAGCCCCCAATTTTCAAGTCACGAGCAGTACTTC	CASSPQFSSHEQYF
many	NA	TRBJ1-4	TRBV30	TGTGCCTGGAGTGTCACAGATGAAAAACTGTTTTTT	CAWSVTDEKLFF
many	NA	TRBJ2-3	TRBV12-3/TRBV12-4	TGTGCCAGCAGGGACAGTTCGGCCGGGGGCACAGATACGCAGTATTTT	CASRDSSAGGTDTQYF
many	NA	TRBJ2-1	TRBV11-2	TGTGCCAGCAGCTTTCGGGGGAATGAGCAGTTCTTC	CASSFRGNEQFF
many	TRBD1	TRBJ2-1	TRBV7-3	TGTGCCAGCAGCCTAGGACAGGGGGGCAATGAGCAGTTCTTC	CASSLGQGGNEQFF
few	NA	TRBJ2-7	TRBV5-1	TGCGCCAGCAGCTCGCACGGTGACTACACCTACGAGCAGTACTTC	CASSSHGDYTYEQYF
NA	NA	TRBJ2-2	TRBV19	TGTGCCAGTAATCGCGGGAAGGTGAACACCGGGGAGCTGTTTTTT	CASNRGKVNTGELFF
many	TRBD1	TRBJ1-3	TRBV4-1	TGCGCCAGCAGCCAGGGGGGACAGAGCTCTGGAAACACCATATATTTT	CASSQGGQSSGNTIYF
NA	NA	TRBJ2-3	TRBV7-2	TGTGCCAGCAGCCCAGTGGGGACAACTAGCACAGATACGCAGTATTTT	CASSPVGTTSTDTQYF
many	TRBD1	TRBJ2-3	TRBV11-2	TGTGCCAGCAGCGTTCGCCGGACAGGGGGCACTGCAGATACGCAGTATTTT	CASSVRRTGGTADTQYF
few	TRBD2	TRBJ2-1	TRBV11-1	TGTGCCAGCAGCTCCGCTGACAAGTTACTAGCGGGCCCTAGGAATGAGCAGTTCTTC	CASSSADKLLAGPRNEQFF
many	NA	TRBJ2-1	TRBV7-8	TGTGCCAGCAGCGCACCGACAGGCTGGCATGAGCAGTTCTTC	CASSAPTGWHEQFF
few	NA	TRBJ2-5	TRBV19	TGTGCCAGCTCCGGGCGGGAACAAGGTTTCTTAAAAGAGACCCAGTACTTC	CASSGREQGFLKETQYF